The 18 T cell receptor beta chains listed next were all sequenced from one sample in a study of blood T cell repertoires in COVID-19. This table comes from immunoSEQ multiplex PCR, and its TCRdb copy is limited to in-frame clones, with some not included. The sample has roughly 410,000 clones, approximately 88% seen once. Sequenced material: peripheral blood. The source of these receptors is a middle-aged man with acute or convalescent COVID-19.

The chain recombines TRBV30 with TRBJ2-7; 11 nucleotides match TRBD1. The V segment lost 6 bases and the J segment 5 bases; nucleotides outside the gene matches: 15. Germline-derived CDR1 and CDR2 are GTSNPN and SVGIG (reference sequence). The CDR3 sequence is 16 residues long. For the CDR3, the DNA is TGTGCCTGCAGCCAACCGCAAGGGACAGGGGGACACGAGCAGTACTTC. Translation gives CACSQPQGTGGHEQYF.

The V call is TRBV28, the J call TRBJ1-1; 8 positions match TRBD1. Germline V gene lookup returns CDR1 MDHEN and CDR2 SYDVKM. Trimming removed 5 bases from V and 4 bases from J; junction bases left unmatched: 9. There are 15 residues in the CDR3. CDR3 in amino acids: CASSPPTGVSTEAFF. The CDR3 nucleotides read TGTGCCAGCAGTCCCCCGACAGGGGTATCCACTGAAGCTTTCTTT.

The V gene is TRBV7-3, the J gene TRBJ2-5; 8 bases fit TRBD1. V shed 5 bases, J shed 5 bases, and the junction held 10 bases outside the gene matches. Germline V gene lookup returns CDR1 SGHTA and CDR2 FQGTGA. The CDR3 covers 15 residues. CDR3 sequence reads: CASSMTGVGAETQYF. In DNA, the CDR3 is TGTGCCAGCAGCATGACAGGGGTCGGTGCGGAGACCCAGTACTTC.

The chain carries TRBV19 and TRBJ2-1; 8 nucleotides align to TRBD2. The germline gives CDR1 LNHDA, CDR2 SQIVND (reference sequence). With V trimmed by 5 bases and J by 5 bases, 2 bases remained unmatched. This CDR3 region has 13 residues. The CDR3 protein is CASSPGLDNEQFF. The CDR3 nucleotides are TGTGCCAGTAGTCCGGGACTAGACAATGAGCAGTTCTTC.

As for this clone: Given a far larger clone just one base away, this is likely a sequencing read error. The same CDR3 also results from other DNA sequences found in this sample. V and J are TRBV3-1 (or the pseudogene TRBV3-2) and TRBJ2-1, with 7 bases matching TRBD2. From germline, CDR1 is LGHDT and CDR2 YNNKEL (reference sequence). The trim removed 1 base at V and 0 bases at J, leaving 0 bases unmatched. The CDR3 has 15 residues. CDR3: CASSQASGSYNEQFF. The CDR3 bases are TGTGCCAGCAGCCAAGCTAGCGGCTCCTACAATGAGCAGTTCTTC.

Written as DNA, the CDR3 is TGTGCCAGCCGTGCGGCCAGGGGGGCGCAGCAGCAGTACTTC. It codes for CASRAARGAQQQYF. The V call is TRBV6-1, the J call TRBJ2-7; perhaps TRBD1 as D (7 bases). In germline, CDR1 is MNHNS, CDR2 SASEGT. This CDR3 is built from 14 residues. Trimming removed 8 bases at V and 8 bases at J, with 22 bases between.

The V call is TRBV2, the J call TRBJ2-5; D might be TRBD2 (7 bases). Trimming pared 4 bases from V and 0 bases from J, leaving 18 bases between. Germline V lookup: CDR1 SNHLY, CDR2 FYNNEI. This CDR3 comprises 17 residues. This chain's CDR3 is CASSVGGGNRYQETQYF. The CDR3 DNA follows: TGTGCCAGCAGTGTGGGGGGGGGCAATAGGTACCAAGAGACCCAGTACTTC.

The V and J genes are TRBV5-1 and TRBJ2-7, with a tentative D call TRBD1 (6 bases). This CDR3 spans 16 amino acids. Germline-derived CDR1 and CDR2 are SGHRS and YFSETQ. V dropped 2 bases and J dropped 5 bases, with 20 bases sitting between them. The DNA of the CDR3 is TGCGCCAGCAGCTTCCAGTCCGGTCAGGGGAATCACGAGCAGTACTTC. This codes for CASSFQSGQGNHEQYF.

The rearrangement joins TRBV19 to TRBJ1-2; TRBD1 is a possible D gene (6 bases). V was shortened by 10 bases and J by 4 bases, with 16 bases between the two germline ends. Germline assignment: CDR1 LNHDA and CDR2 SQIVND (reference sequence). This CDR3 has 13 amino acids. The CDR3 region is CAKVHRDVYGYTF. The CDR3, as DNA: TGTGCCAAAGTACACAGGGACGTCTATGGCTACACCTTC. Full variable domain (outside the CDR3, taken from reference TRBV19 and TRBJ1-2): DGGITQSPKYLFRKEGQNVTLSCEQNLNHDAMYWYRQDPGQGLRLIYYSQIVNDFQKGDIAEGYSVSREKKESFPLTVTSAQKNPTAFYLCAKVHRDVYGYTFGSGTRLTVV.

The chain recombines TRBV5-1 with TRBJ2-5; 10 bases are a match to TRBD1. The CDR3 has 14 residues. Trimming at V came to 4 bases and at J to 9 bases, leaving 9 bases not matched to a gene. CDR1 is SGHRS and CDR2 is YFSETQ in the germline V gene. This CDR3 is CASSSEGQGQAQYF. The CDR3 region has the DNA TGCGCCAGCAGCAGTGAGGGACAGGGGCAGGCCCAGTACTTC.

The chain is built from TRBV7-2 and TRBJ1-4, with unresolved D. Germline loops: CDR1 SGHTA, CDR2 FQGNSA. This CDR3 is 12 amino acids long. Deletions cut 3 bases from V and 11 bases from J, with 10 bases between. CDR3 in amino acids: CASSFPREKLFF. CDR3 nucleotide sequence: TGTGCCAGCAGCTTCCCCCGGGAGAAACTGTTTTTT.

CDR3 protein: CASSFTTYEQYF. CDR3 sequence (DNA): TGTGCCAGCAGCTTTACAACCTACGAGCAGTACTTC. This chain uses TRBV3-1 (or the pseudogene TRBV3-2) with TRBJ2-7; D gene ambiguous. Trimming stripped 5 bases from V and 2 bases from J, with 7 bases between. Per the germline V gene, CDR1 is LGHDT and CDR2 is YNNKEL (reference sequence). This CDR3 has 12 amino acids.

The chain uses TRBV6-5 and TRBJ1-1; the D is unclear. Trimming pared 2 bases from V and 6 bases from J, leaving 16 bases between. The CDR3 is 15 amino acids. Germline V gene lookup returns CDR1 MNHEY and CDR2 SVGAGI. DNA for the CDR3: TGTGCCAGCAGTTACCAGGCAGGTTTTTTCCCTGAAGCTTTCTTT. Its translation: CASSYQAGFFPEAFF.

The CDR3 DNA sequence: TGTGCCAGCAGCCTCACCCGGGAGAACACTGAAGCTTTCTTT. It yields the protein CASSLTRENTEAFF. V is TRBV7-9 and J is TRBJ1-1; no definite D call. The germline V gene has CDR1 SEHNR and CDR2 FQNEAQ (reference sequence). V was shortened by 5 bases and J by 1 base, with 11 bases between the two germline ends. This CDR3 spans 14 amino acids.

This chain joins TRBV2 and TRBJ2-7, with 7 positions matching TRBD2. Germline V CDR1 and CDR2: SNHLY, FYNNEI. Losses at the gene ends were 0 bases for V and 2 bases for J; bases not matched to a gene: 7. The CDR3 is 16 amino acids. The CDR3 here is CASSEALGLAAYEQYF. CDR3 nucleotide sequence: TGTGCCAGCAGTGAAGCGCTTGGGCTAGCGGCCTACGAGCAGTACTTC.

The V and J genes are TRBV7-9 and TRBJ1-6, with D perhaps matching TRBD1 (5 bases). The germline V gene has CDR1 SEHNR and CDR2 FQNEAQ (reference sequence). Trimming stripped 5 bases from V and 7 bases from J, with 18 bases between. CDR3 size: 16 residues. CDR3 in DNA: TGTGCCAGCAGCCCTAGCGGGGCAGGACGAAATTCACCCCTCCACTTT. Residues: CASSPSGAGRNSPLHF.

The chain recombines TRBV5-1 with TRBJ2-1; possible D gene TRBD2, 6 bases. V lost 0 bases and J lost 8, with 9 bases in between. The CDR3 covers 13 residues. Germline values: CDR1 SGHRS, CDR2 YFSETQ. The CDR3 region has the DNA TGCGCCAGCAGCTTGGATACGGGGGATGAGCAGTTCTTC. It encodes CASSLDTGDEQFF.

CDR3 sequence reads: CASSLSGQVVFTEAFF. Written as DNA, the CDR3 is TGTGCCAGCAGCCTCTCGGGACAGGTGGTTTTTACTGAAGCTTTCTTT. The rearrangement uses TRBV27 and TRBJ1-1, with 8 bases that match TRBD1. The germline V gene has CDR1 MNHEY and CDR2 SMNVEV (reference sequence). CDR3 length: 16 residues. V was clipped by 6 bases and J by 5 bases; unmatched bases: 14.